The rows below give T cell receptor beta chains drawn from one sample of a study of OX40 agonist ivuxolimab in advanced cancers. The assay was immunoSEQ multiplex PCR, and TCRdb's table has in-frame clones only and misses some. Of around 89,000 clones listed, just over 90% are singletons. The sample was CD4+ or CD8+ T cells sorted from blood, taken in a trial of the OX40 agonist ivuxolimab. The origin of the receptors is an adult with an advanced solid tumor such as melanoma, head and neck, liver or kidney cancer. The CDR3 runs from the conserved cysteine through the conserved F or W. A D gene is named only where the DNA matches it firmly. Part of the rows lack a size; the others show once, few, many or a class for expanded clones.

clone_size	v_call	d_call	j_call	cdr3_aa	cdr3_nt
-	TRBV9	TRBD2	TRBJ2-1	CASSVDGGTYNEQFF	TGTGCCAGCAGCGTAGACGGGGGGACCTACAATGAGCAGTTCTTC
few	TRBV5-1	TRBD2	TRBJ2-1	CASSFLAGGSRNEQFF	TGCGCCAGCAGCTTCCTAGCGGGGGGTTCCAGGAATGAGCAGTTCTTC
-	TRBV29-1	TRBD1	TRBJ1-2	CSTSGQGVLYGYTF	TGCAGCACATCGGGACAGGGAGTCCTCTATGGCTACACCTTC
-	TRBV11-2	-	TRBJ2-2	CASSFLNTGELFF	TGTGCCAGCAGCTTTTTGAACACCGGGGAGCTGTTTTTT
-	TRBV28	-	TRBJ2-2	CASSPGAGVAGELFF	TGTGCCAGCAGTCCCGGGGCAGGGGTAGCCGGGGAGCTGTTTTTT
-	TRBV6-1	TRBD2	TRBJ2-1	CASNGPVRGDEQFF	TGTGCCAGCAACGGGCCAGTCCGGGGGGATGAGCAGTTCTTC
-	TRBV27	TRBD2	TRBJ2-5	CASSKFTGLGFETQYF	TGTGCCAGCAGTAAATTCACGGGACTAGGGTTCGAGACCCAGTACTTC
few	TRBV2	-	TRBJ2-3	CASSEALNTDTQYF	TGTGCCAGCAGTGAAGCGCTGAACACAGATACGCAGTATTTT
-	TRBV4-3	-	TRBJ2-5	CASSQDLGTQYF	TGCGCCAGCAGCCAAGATTTAGGGACCCAGTACTTC
-	TRBV5-1	-	TRBJ2-3	CASSLGTDLADTQYF	TGCGCCAGCAGCCTGGGGACGGACCTGGCAGATACGCAGTATTTT
-	TRBV5-1	TRBD1	TRBJ2-3	CASSPFDRGTTDTQYF	TGCGCCAGCAGTCCTTTTGACAGGGGCACCACAGATACGCAGTATTTT
-	TRBV5-4	-	TRBJ2-7	CASSLGGQTGSYEQYF	TGTGCCAGCAGCTTGGGGGGGCAGACAGGCTCCTACGAGCAGTACTTC
once	TRBV7-2	TRBD1	TRBJ2-1	CASSSGQGGYNEQFF	TGTGCCAGCAGCTCGGGACAGGGTGGTTACAATGAGCAGTTCTTC
-	TRBV6-5	TRBD1	TRBJ1-1	CASSAVTGMNTEAFF	TGTGCCAGCAGTGCCGTGACAGGGATGAACACTGAAGCTTTCTTT
-	TRBV28	TRBD2	TRBJ2-7	CASSPPRGAGGPTYEQYF	TGTGCCAGCAGTCCCCCCCGCGGAGCGGGAGGCCCCACCTACGAGCAGTACTTC
once	TRBV28	-	TRBJ1-2	CASSLGGNYGYTF	TGTGCCAGCAGTTTAGGGGGGAACTATGGCTACACCTTC
-	TRBV28	-	TRBJ2-7	CASRSLGEQYF	TGTGCCAGCAGATCCCTCGGGGAGCAGTACTTC
-	TRBV9	TRBD2	TRBJ2-1	CASSVRGGSYNEQFF	TGTGCCAGCAGCGTAAGGGGCGGGAGCTACAATGAGCAGTTCTTC